The source of this TCR beta chain is a study of OX40 agonist ivuxolimab in advanced cancers. Anyone with autoimmune disease history or systemic immunosuppression was excluded. This clone was counted a few times. The repertoire was sequenced with immunoSEQ multiplex PCR; TCRdb's copy has only in-frame clones and lacks some. Among 60,000 to 80,000 clones listed, 80% to 90% were seen once. Material: CD4+ or CD8+ T cells sorted from blood, obtained in a trial of the OX40 agonist ivuxolimab. The sequence came from an adult with an advanced solid tumor such as melanoma, head and neck, liver or kidney cancer.

This CDR3 is CASSQSRQGAYEQYF. CDR3 coding DNA: TGCGCCAGCAGCCAAAGTCGACAGGGGGCTTACGAGCAGTACTTC. The chain is built from TRBV4-1 and TRBJ2-7, with TRBD1 identical over 10 bases. Germline V gene lookup returns CDR1 MGHRA and CDR2 YSYEKL. The V segment lost 2 bases and the J segment 4 bases; nucleotides outside the gene matches: 5. The CDR3 sequence is 15 residues long.